This T cell receptor beta chain was sequenced in a study of cytomegalovirus exposure and HLA in healthy donors (dated by TCRdb to the late 2010s). With respect to the entire study: An earlier analysis of several hundred of the donors reported more than 250 Gb of sequence data and around 110 million unique TCR beta sequences from about 180 million T cells. Every discovery cohort repertoire had been produced on one sequencing platform. On average, around 240,000 unique TCR beta nucleotide sequences were sequenced per donor among 350 to 400 genotyped donors of the cohort, with around 19% of those sequences being non-productive. A later analysis re-analyzed previously published TCR beta repertoires from 550 to 700 donors and added high-resolution HLA genotyping to study TCR occurrence patterns. Besides the first cohort of around 700 subjects, a separate validation cohort made up of around 120 different subjects was used. In the later analysis, no new phenotypic data were used to find candidate immune exposures; instead, reliance was placed on TCR beta sequences and their occurrence across donors. The study profiled the T cell repertoires of hundreds of subjects by immunosequencing and related them to cytomegalovirus serostatus. The study combined high-throughput TCR immunosequencing, statistical association of individual TCRs with disease status, and machine learning to predict cytomegalovirus infection status. About five DR-DQ haplotypes were handled as single units for association and clustering, since linkage in the cohort was strong. To decide whether each TCR beta V gene segment behaved as functional or pseudogenic, an earlier analysis of several hundred of the donors relied on high-throughput TCR beta sequencing. Donor age, sex, ethnicity and CMV serostatus were collected together with the repertoire data. The study aimed to test whether cataloging public T cell receptors could reveal signatures of past pathogen exposure. An early release covering roughly 600 HLA-typed donors comprised roughly 300 gigabases of sequencing data and tens of millions of unique TCR sequences. In a later genetic analysis, genome-wide SNP genotypes for about three fifths of the roughly 670 donors were used, and that subset was treated as a discovery cohort. HLA typing included class I and class II loci at four-digit resolution. The number of typed donors differed by locus: 629-630 for A, B, C, DRB1 and DQB1; 500 to 550 for DQA1; 600 to 610 for DPA1; and 400 to 480 for DPB1. Among the roughly 390 genotyped donors, about 85% belonged to the genetic ancestry cluster associated with self-reported Caucasian donors.

In total, just over 650 healthy bone marrow donors made up the cohort. At the time of sampling, all cohort members were nominally healthy, though unrecorded immune exposures were likely present. The donor tested CMV seronegative, placing the donor among the roughly 340 seronegative members of the cohort. Every donor gave a peripheral blood sample, and the peripheral blood mononuclear cells from that sample were used for TCR beta sequencing. Genomic DNA was extracted from the blood cell samples with the Qiagen DNeasy Blood Extraction Kit. Library preparation employed the immunoSEQ multiplex PCR assay. For the multiplex PCR, a mixture combining 60 forward primers for TCR Vbeta segments and 13 reverse primers for TCR Jbeta segments was used. The CDR3 region of rearranged TCR beta genes was amplified from genomic DNA with a multiplex PCR assay. On the Illumina HiSeq System, the amplified TCR beta libraries were sequenced as 87-base-pair reads. The study's own analysis went as follows. In a later analysis, roughly 80 million unique TCR beta chains were counted across the 500 to 850 repertoires, and roughly 11 million of these chains were shared by at least two donors. Raw reads were error-corrected and collapsed into unique sequences by a nearest-neighbor algorithm in which closely related sequences were merged to remove PCR and sequencing errors. Alignment of CDR3 sequences to IMGT reference sequences was used to assign V, D and J gene segments. For a sequence to be retained, a match of at least six nucleotides was required to both a V gene segment and a J gene segment. A rearrangement counted as productive if the CDR3 had no stop codons and remained in frame with V and J, and every other rearrangement counted as non-productive. Following IMGT convention, CDR3 was defined as the stretch from the second conserved V-encoded cysteine to the conserved J-encoded phenylalanine. In an earlier analysis of around 600 of the donors, sequences lacking an unambiguous match to a single V gene segment were excluded. In an earlier analysis of 450 to 700 of the donors, V segments were called functional above 56.7% productive rearrangements and were called segregating when the between-donor standard deviation exceeded 5%. A statistical classification framework was developed to diagnose cytomegalovirus status using the catalog of TCR beta chain sequences. In a later analysis, TCR nucleotide sequences were compared against IMGT/GENE-DB human TR gene sequences so that V and J genes could be assigned. In a later analysis, CDR3 sequences and most-parsimonious VDJ recombination scenarios were assigned using the TCRdist pipeline. A later analysis defined each TCR beta chain by its CDR3 amino acid sequence plus V-gene family, and excluded reads lacking a unique V-gene family. A later analysis removed 592 highly shared, low-generation-probability nucleotide sequences to deal with suspected cross-contamination and a sequencing artifact. In a later analysis, a clonal expansion index for each public chain was calculated from normalized within-repertoire ranks of inferred template counts. In a later analysis, generation probabilities were computed with a VDJ recombination model fitted to out-of-frame rearrangements, and the resulting probabilities were checked against IGoR. In a later analysis, hypergeometric tests were used to score TCR-TCR, TCR-HLA and TCR-CMV co-occurrence, with a repertoire-size bias correction applied to TCR pairs. A later analysis estimated false discovery rates by permuting HLA or CMV assignments 20 times. In a later analysis, co-occurring TCRs were grouped using DBSCAN, with TCRdist sequence similarity added in when clustering inside HLA-allele-positive subsets. Repertoires with fewer than 30,000 or more than 120,000 public chains were left out of co-occurrence clustering, as were about five repertoires with anomalous nucleotide sharing. TCRdb took over this immuneACCESS table, retaining in-frame rearrangements with V and J assigned. Such tables are incomplete; in checked studies, under half of the missing clones stem from an unresolved V gene, and the remainder is unexplained. That table gives V, J and clone size, and the DNA gave D and trimming. In this sample the table shows fewer than 120,000 clones, nearly 80% of which occur a single time. Clones ranked in the top ten supply under 1.5% of the sample.

Beyond this particular receptor, the publication reports: Some IMGT-functional V segments, including TRBV6-2 and TRBV6-3, could not be distinguished by the 87-base-pair reads and were therefore excluded. Most TCR sequences were seen in very few donors, while some public TCRs were found in many individuals. In both the original and validation cohorts, the classifier was reported to diagnose cytomegalovirus status with high specificity and sensitivity. Strong co-occurrence of HLA alleles, especially DR and DQ, made assigning TCR associations to individual alleles difficult. Correlated functional status among segregating V segments might reflect linkage disequilibrium, but an unknown experimental factor could not be ruled out. A group of highly shared sequence variants was considered likely to be a technical artifact of the sequencing pipeline. The cohort was sequenced for TCR beta chains only, and without alpha or paired-chain data the features that could be detected were limited. A later analysis found that most CMV-associated TCR beta chains appeared HLA-restricted, with HLA associations seemingly driven largely by CMV exposure. The authors suggested that the approach could potentially be generalized to other disease states and immunological phenotypes. In vitro tests confirmed that a few of the cytomegalovirus-associated TCR beta chains recognize cytomegalovirus antigens. Because HLA typing was missing for some donors at each locus, association tests included only the typed subset. According to a later genetic analysis, donors in an Asian-associated ancestry cluster had fewer N-insertions in productive TCRs than the approximately 700-donor mean. Sequencing depth was assumed to be roughly uniform across donors in the presence/absence analyses, though that assumption may not hold. An association between a missense DCLRE1C variant and V-gene and J-gene trimming of TCR beta chains was found in a later genetic analysis and replicated in an independent cohort. According to a later analysis, parvovirus B19, influenza, CMV and Epstein-Barr virus appeared linked to several top co-occurrence clusters. An earlier analysis of around 600 of the donors showed that most TCR beta V segments appeared in productive rearrangements either about 87% or about 30% of the time, which broadly matched IMGT annotations. Specific HLA alleles were associated with roughly 16,000 TCR beta sequences at a false discovery rate of 0.05 in a later analysis. In a later analysis, HLA-associated TCR beta chains were found to be more clonally expanded and to have lower generation probabilities than equally common non-associated chains. A later analysis found that TCR association rates varied across HLA loci, with DRB1 alleles showing the most associated TCRs and HLA-C alleles the fewest. The earlier analysis of 587 of the donors excluded roughly 16 rarely observed V segments, including chromosome 9 orphons, because counts were too low. A further reported finding was that TCR beta sequences accurately predicted the HLA-A and HLA-B alleles for most subjects in the first cohort. The study gave a list of about 160 TCR beta chains associated with cytomegalovirus. Immune exposure information for the cohort was limited to CMV serostatus.

Remarks on this clone: Its specific antigen is unknown. Base qualities were left out, and no much larger clone turns up one base away.

CDR1 and CDR2 are drawn from the germline V gene: SGHVS, FQNEAQ. The CDR3 sequence holds 12 residues, the cysteine and phenylalanine included. Just the 36-base CDR3 DNA is kept, in frame starting at base 1. V loses 2 bases of germline sequence and J loses 10 bases, and the interval between the two ends is 8 bases. Recombination joined TRBV7-8 with TRBJ2-2; the D gene is unclear. This clonotype was obtained from a woman aged 25 to 39 in good health and CMV-seronegative. The specimen sequenced was PBMCs. The nucleotide sequence reads as follows: TGTGCCAGCAGCTTATATGAGAAGGAGCTGTTTTTT. Translated, this is CASSLYEKELFF.